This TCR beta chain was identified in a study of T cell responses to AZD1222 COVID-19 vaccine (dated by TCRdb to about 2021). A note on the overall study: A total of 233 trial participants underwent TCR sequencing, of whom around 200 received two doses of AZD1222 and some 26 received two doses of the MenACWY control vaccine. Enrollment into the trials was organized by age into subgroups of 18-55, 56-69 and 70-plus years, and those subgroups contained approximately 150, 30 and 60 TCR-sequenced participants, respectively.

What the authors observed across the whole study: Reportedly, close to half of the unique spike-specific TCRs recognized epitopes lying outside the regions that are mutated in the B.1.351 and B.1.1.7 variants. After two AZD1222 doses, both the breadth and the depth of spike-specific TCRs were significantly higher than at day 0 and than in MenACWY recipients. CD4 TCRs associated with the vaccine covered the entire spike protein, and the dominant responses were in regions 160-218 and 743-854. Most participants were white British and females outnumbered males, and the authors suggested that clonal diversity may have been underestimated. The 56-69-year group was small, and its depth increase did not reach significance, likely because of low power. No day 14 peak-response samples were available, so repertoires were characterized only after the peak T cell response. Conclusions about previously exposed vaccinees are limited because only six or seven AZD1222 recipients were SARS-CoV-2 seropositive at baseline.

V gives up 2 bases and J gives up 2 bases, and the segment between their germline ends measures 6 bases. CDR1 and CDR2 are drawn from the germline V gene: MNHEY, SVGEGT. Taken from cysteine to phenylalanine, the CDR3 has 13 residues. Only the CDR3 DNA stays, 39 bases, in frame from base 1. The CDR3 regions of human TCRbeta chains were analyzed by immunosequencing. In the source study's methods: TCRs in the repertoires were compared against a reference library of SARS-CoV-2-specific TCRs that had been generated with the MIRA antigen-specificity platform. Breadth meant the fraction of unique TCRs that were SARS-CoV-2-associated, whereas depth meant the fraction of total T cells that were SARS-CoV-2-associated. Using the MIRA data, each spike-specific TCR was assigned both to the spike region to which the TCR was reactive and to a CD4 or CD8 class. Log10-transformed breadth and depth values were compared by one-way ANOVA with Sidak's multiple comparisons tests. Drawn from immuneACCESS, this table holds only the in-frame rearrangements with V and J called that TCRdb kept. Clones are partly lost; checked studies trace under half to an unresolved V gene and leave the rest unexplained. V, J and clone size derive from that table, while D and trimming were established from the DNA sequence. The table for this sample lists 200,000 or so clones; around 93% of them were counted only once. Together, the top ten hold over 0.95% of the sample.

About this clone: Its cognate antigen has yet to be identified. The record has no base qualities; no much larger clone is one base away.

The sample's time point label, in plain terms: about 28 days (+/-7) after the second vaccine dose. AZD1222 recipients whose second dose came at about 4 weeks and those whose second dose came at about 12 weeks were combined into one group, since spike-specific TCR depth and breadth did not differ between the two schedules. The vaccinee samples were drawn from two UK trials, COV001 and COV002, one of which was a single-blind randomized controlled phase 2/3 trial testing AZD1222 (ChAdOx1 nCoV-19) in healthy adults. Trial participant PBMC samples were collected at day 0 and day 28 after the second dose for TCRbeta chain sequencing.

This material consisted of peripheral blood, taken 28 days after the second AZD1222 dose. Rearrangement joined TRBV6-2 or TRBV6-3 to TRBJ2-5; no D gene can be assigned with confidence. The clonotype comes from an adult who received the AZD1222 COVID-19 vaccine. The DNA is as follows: TGTGCCAGCAGTTACCACAGACAAGAGACCCAGTACTTC. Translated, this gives CASSYHRQETQYF.